These T cell receptor beta chains were read from a single sample in a study of CD8+ T cells in alopecia areata. The method was immunoSEQ multiplex PCR; TCRdb's version includes in-frame clones alone and lacks a portion of them. The sample records 150,000 to 200,000 clones, less than 70% being singletons. Here the sequenced sample was CD4+ T cells sorted from blood, taken around week 47, from a patient treated with tofacitinib. These receptors were collected from a human donor with alopecia areata. The CDR3 runs from the conserved cysteine through the conserved F or W. The D gene is left open where the match is weak. Only some rows state a clone size, as once, few, many or a class for expanded clones.

NA	TRBV5-1	TRBD2	TRBJ2-5	TGCGCCAGCAGCTTGGGGGGACTAGCTGGTGGAGAGACCCAGTACTTC	CASSLGGLAGGETQYF
NA	TRBV11-2	NA	TRBJ1-2	TGTGCCAGCAGCTTACACGGGACGGGAACCTATGGCTACACCTTC	CASSLHGTGTYGYTF
once	TRBV29-1	NA	TRBJ2-2	TGCAGCGTACCACGCCAGGGAGACACCGGGGAGCTGTTTTTT	CSVPRQGDTGELFF
NA	TRBV29-1	NA	TRBJ1-1	TGCAGCGTTGTGGCCAGGGTATCGAACACTGAAGCTTTCTTT	CSVVARVSNTEAFF
NA	TRBV12-5	NA	TRBJ2-6	TGTGCTAGTGCCCTATCTGGGGCCAACGTCCTGACTTTC	CASALSGANVLTF
NA	TRBV19	NA	TRBJ1-4	TGTGCCAGTAGTATCGGGGAAACACTGTTTTTT	CASSIGETLFF
NA	TRBV5-1	NA	TRBJ1-6	TGCGCCAGCAGCTTGGTTCGGGACGAAATTTCACCCCTCCACTTT	CASSLVRDEISPLHF
NA	TRBV5-1	NA	TRBJ2-2	TGCGCCAGCAGCTACGACCCGAACACCGGGGAGCTGTTTTTT	CASSYDPNTGELFF
NA	TRBV10-1	TRBD1	TRBJ2-2	TGCGCCAGCAGTGGCCGGGGGACAGGTACTTCCACCGGGGAGCTGTTTTTT	CASSGRGTGTSTGELFF
NA	TRBV15	TRBD1	TRBJ1-5	TGTGCCACCAGCCACCGGGACAGTGTGGGTGGGCCCCAGCATTTT	CATSHRDSVGGPQHF
NA	TRBV4-1	TRBD1	TRBJ2-7	TGCGCCAGCAGCCATGTGGGACAGGGGGTCTACGAGCAGTACTTC	CASSHVGQGVYEQYF
few	TRBV5-1	NA	TRBJ1-1	TGCGCCAGCAGCTTGTGGGGCAGGGAGACTGAAGCTTTCTTT	CASSLWGRETEAFF